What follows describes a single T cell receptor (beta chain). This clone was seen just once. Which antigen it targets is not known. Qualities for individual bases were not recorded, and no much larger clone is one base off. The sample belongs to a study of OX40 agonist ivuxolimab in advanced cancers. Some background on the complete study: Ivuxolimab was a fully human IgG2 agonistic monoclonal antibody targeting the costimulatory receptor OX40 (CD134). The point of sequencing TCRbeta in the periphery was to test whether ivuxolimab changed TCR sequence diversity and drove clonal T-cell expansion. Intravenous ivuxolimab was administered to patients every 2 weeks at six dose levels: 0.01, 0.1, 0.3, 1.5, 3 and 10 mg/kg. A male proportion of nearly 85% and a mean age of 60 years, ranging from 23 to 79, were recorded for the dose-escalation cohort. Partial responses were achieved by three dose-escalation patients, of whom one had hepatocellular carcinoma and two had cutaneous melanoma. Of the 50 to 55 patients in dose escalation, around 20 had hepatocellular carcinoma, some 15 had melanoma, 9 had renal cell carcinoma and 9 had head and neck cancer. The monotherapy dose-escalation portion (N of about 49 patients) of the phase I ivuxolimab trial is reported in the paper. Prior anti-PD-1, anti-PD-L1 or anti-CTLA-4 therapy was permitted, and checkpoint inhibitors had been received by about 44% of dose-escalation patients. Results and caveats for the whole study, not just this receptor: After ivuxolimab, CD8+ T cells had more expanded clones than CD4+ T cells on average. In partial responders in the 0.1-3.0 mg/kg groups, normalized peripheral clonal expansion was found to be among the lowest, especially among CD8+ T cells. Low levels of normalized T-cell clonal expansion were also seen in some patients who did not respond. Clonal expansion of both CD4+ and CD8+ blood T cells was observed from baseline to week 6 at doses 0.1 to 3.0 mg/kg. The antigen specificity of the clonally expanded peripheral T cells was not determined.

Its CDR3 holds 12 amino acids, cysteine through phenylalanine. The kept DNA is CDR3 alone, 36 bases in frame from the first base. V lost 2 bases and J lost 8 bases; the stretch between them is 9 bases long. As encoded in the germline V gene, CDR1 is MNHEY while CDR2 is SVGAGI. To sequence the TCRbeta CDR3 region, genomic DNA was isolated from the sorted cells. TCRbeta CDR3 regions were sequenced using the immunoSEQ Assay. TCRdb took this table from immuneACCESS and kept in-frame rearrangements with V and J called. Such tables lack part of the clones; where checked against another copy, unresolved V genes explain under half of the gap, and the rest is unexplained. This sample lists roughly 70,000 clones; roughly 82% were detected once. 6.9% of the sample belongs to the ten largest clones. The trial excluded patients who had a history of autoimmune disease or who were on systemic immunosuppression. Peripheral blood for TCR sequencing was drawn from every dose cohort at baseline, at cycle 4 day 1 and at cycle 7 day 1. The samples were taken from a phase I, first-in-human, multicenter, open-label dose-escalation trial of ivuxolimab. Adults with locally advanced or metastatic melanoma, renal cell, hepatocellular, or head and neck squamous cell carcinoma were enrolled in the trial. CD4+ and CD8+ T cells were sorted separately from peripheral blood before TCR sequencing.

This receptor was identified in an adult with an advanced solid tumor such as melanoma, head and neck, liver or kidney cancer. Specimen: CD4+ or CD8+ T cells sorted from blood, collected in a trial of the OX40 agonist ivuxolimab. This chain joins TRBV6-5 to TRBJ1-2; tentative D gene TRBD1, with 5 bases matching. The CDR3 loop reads CASSYGGEGYTF. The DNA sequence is TGTGCCAGCAGTTACGGGGGGGAAGGCTACACCTTC.